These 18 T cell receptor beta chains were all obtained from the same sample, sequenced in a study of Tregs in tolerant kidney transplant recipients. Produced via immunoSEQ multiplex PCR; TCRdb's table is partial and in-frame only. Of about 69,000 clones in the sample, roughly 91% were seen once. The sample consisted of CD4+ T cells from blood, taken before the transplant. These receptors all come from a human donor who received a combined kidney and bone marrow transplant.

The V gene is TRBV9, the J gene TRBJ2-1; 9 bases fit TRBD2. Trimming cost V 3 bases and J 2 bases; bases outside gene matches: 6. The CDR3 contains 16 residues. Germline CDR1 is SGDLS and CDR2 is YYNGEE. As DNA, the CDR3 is TGTGCCAGCAGCGCCCTTGGCGGGAGGGCCTACAATGAGCAGTTCTTC. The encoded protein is CASSALGGRAYNEQFF.

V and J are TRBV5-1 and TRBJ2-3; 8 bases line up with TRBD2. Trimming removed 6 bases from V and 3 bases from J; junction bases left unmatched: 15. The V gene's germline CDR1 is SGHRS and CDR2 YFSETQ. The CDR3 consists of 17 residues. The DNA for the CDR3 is TGCGCCAGCACCCCCCCGCGAGCGGGAGTGGGGACAGATACGCAGTATTTT. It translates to CASTPPRAGVGTDTQYF.

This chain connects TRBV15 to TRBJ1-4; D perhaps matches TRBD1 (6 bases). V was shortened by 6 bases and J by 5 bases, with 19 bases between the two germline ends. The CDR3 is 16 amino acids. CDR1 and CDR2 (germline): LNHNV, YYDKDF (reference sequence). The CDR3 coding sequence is TGTGCCACCAGGGGGGGGGCGGTGGGGGAAAATGAAAAACTGTTTTTT. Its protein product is CATRGGAVGENEKLFF.

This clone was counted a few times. The CDR3 region has the DNA TGTGCCAGCAGTGATCTGGAGGGAGGCCGTGAGCAGTTCTTC. This gives the protein CASSDLEGGREQFF. The V gene is TRBV6-1, the J gene TRBJ2-1, with D possibly TRBD2 on 6 matching bases. Germline CDR1 and CDR2: MNHNS and SASEGT. The CDR3 covers 14 residues. V shed 3 bases and J shed 9 bases, with 15 bases lying between them.

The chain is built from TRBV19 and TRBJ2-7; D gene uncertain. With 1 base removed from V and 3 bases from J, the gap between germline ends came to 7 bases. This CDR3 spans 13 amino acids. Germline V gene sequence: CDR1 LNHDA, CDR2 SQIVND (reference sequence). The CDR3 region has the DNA TGTGCCAGTAGTATAGGGGCTGGCTACGAGCAGTACTTC. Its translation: CASSIGAGYEQYF.

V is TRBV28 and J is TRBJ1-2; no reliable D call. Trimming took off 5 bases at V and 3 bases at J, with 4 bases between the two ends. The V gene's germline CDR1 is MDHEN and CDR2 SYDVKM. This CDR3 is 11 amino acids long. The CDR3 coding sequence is TGTGCCAGCAGTCTCGACTATGGCTACACCTTC. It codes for CASSLDYGYTF.

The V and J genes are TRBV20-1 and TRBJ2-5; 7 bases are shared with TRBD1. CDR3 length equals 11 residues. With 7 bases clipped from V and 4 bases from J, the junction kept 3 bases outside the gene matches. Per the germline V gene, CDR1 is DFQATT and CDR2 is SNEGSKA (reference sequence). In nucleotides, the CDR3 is TGCAGTGGGACAGGAGGAGAGACCCAGTACTTC. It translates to CSGTGGETQYF.

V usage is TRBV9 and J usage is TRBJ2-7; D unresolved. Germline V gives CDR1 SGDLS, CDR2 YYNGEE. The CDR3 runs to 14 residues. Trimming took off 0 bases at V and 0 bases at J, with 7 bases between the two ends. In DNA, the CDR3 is TGTGCCAGCAGCGTAGTGTCAGACTCCTACGAGCAGTACTTC. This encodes CASSVVSDSYEQYF. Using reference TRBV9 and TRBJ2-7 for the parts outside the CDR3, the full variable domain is DSGVTQTPKHLITATGQRVTLRCSPRSGDLSVYWYQQSLDQGLQFLIQYYNGEERAKGNILERFSAQQFPDLHSELNLSSLELGDSALYFCASSVVSDSYEQYFGPGTRLTVT.

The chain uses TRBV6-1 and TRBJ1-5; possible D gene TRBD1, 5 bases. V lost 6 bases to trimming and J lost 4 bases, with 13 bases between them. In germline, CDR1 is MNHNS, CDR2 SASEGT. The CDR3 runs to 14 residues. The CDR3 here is CASSARTKNQPQHF. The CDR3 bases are TGTGCCAGCAGCGCCCGGACAAAAAATCAGCCCCAGCATTTT.

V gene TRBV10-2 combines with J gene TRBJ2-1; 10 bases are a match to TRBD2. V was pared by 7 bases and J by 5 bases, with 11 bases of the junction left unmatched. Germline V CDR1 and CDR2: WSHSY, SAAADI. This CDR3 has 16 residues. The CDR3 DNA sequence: TGCGCCAGCAAGCCCCTTCTAGCGGGAGCAAACAATGAGCAGTTCTTC. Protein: CASKPLLAGANNEQFF.

As DNA, the CDR3 is TGTGCCATCAGTGAGGGACAGGCGCGCACTGAAGCTTTCTTT. This translates into CAISEGQARTEAFF. This chain links TRBV10-3 with TRBJ1-1, with 7 nucleotides matching TRBD1. Germline CDR1 is ENHRY and CDR2 is SYGVKD. V gave up 2 bases and J gave up 4 bases; unmatched junction bases: 4. This CDR3 has 14 residues.

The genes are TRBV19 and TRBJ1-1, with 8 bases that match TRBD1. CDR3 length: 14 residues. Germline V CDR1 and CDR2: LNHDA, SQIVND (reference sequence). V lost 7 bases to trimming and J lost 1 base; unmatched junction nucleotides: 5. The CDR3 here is CASIRTGRNTEAFF. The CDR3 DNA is TGTGCCAGTATTAGGACAGGGCGGAACACTGAAGCTTTCTTT. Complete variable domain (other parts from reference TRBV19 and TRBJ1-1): DGGITQSPKYLFRKEGQNVTLSCEQNLNHDAMYWYRQDPGQGLRLIYYSQIVNDFQKGDIAEGYSVSREKKESFPLTVTSAQKNPTAFYLCASIRTGRNTEAFFGQGTRLTVV.

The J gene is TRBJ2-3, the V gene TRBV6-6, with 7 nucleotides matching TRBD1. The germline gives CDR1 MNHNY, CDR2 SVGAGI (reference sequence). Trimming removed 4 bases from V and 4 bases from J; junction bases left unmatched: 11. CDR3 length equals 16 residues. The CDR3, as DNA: TGTGCCAGCAGTTTTATGACAGGGATGGGGGCAGATACGCAGTATTTT. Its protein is CASSFMTGMGADTQYF.

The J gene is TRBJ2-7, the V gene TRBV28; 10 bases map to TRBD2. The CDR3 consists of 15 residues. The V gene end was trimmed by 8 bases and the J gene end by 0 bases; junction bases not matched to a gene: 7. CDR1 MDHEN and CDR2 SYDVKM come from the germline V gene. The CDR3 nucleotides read TGTGCCAGCCTTATAGCGGGAGGCGGCTCCTACGAGCAGTACTTC. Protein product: CASLIAGGGSYEQYF. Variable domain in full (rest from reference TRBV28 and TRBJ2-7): DVKVTQSSRYLVKRTGEKVFLECVQDMDHENMFWYRQDPGLGLRLIYFSYDVKMKEKGDIPEGYSVSREKKERFSLILESASTNQTSMYLCASLIAGGGSYEQYFGPGTRLTVT.

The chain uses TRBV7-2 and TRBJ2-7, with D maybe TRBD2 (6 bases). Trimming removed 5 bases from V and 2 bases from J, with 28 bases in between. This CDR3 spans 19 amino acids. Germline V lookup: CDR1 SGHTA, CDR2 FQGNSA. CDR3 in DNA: TGTGCCAGCAGCCAATACCCACCCGGCTCTAGCGCGGCCCCCTACGAGCAGTACTTC. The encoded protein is CASSQYPPGSSAAPYEQYF.

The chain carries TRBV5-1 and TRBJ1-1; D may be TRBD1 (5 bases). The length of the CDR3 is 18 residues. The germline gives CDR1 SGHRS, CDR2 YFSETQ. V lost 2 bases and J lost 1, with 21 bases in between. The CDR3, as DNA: TGCGCCAGCAGCTTTCAGGGAGGGACTGTTCTGCCGAACACTGAAGCTTTCTTT. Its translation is CASSFQGGTVLPNTEAFF.

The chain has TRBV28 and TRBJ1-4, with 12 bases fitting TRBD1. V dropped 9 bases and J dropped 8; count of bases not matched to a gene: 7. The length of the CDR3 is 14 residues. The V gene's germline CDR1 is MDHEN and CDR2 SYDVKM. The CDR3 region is CASLRDRGPEKLFF. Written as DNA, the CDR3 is TGTGCCAGTTTGAGGGACAGGGGGCCCGAAAAACTGTTTTTT.

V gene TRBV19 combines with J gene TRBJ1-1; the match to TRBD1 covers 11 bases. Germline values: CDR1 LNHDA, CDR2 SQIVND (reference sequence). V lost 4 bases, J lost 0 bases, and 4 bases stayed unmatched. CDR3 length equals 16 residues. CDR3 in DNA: TGTGCCAGTAGTACAAGGACAGGGGGCGTGAACACTGAAGCTTTCTTT. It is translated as CASSTRTGGVNTEAFF.